The next 7 T cell receptor beta chains were all read from a single sample in a study of blood T cell repertoires in COVID-19. The table came from immunoSEQ multiplex PCR; TCRdb's copy has only in-frame clones and leaves some out. The table has 200,000 to 250,000 clones, roughly nine tenths seen once; the top ten hold 3% to 3.5%. The sequenced sample consisted of PBMCs or T cells enriched from blood (not recorded which). These receptors were taken from a woman between 50 and 59 years old in a cohort exposed to, infected with or recovered from COVID-19 (not recorded which).

The V and J genes are TRBV3-1 (or the pseudogene TRBV3-2) and TRBJ2-7; 8 positions agree with TRBD1. Germline V CDR1 and CDR2: LGHDT, YNNKEL (reference sequence). The CDR3 runs to 12 residues. With 4 bases clipped from V and 6 bases from J, the junction kept 2 bases outside the gene matches. The CDR3 loop reads CASSLGTGEQYF. CDR3 DNA: TGTGCCAGCAGCCTCGGGACAGGCGAGCAGTACTTC.

The gene calls are TRBV7-2 and TRBJ2-2; possibly TRBD2 for D (5 bases). V lost 5 bases and J 4 bases, leaving 11 bases between the germline ends. The CDR3 totals 14 residues. CDR1 is SGHTA and CDR2 is FQGNSA in the germline V gene. The DNA of the CDR3 is TGTGCCAGCAGCGCGGCTAGCCGCACCGGGGAGCTGTTTTTT. It is translated as CASSAASRTGELFF.

The chain joins TRBV9 to TRBJ2-1; tentative D call: TRBD1 (7 bases). Deletions cut 6 bases from V and 1 base from J, with 17 bases between. In germline, CDR1 is SGDLS, CDR2 YYNGEE. The CDR3 extends over 16 amino acids. The DNA for the CDR3 is TGTGCCAGCATTCCGGACCAGGGGGGTTCCTACAATGAGCAGTTCTTC. Encoded protein: CASIPDQGGSYNEQFF.

The chain combines TRBV7-9 with TRBJ1-2; unclear D gene. This CDR3 has 13 residues. Germline CDR1 is SEHNR and CDR2 is FQNEAQ (reference sequence). Trimming removed 5 bases at V and 2 bases at J, with 9 bases between. The CDR3 coding sequence is TGTGCCAGCAGCAGAGATAACAACTATGGCTACACCTTC. Its protein product is CASSRDNNYGYTF.

Only one count was recorded for this clone. The chain is built from TRBV5-6 and TRBJ1-1; the match to TRBD1 covers 10 bases. V lost 4 bases to trimming and J lost 6 bases; unmatched junction nucleotides: 9. The V gene's germline CDR1 is SGHDT and CDR2 YYEEEE. CDR3 length equals 15 residues. DNA of the CDR3: TGTGCCAGCAGCCCTCCGGGACAGGGGTGGTCTGAAGCTTTCTTT. Translated: CASSPPGQGWSEAFF.

This chain joins TRBV13 and TRBJ1-1, with 8 bases aligning to TRBD1. V shed 5 bases and J 1 base; nucleotides not matched to a gene: 6. Germline V lookup: CDR1 PRHDT, CDR2 FYEKMQ (reference sequence). CDR3 length: 15 amino acids. CDR3 sequence: CASSTDRGENTEAFF. CDR3 nucleotide sequence: TGTGCCAGCAGCACCGACAGGGGCGAGAACACTGAAGCTTTCTTT.

The chain is built from TRBV4-2 and TRBJ1-1, with D possibly being TRBD1 (5 bases). The CDR3 has 14 amino acids. V dropped 5 bases and J dropped 0 bases, with 10 bases sitting between them. CDR1 is LGHNA and CDR2 is YNFKEQ in the germline V gene. CDR3 loop: CASSLRDVNTEAFF. CDR3 coding DNA: TGTGCCAGCAGCTTGCGGGACGTGAACACTGAAGCTTTCTTT.